The 18 T cell receptor beta chains below all came from one sample that was sequenced in a study of cytomegalovirus exposure and HLA in healthy donors. Use of 60 Vbeta and 13 Jbeta primers characterized the PCR. Sequenced by immunoSEQ multiplex PCR; TCRdb stores in-frame clones only, minus some. The table records approximately 160,000 clones, around 68% of them present only once. Sequenced material: PBMCs. All receptors come from a middle-aged man in good health and CMV-seronegative.

This clone was counted only a few times. V gene TRBV28 combines with J gene TRBJ1-2, with D maybe TRBD1 (5 bases). The CDR3 is made up of 14 amino acids. V was trimmed by 1 base and J by 6 bases, leaving 12 bases between them. Germline assignment: CDR1 MDHEN and CDR2 SYDVKM. DNA for the CDR3: TGTGCCAGCAGTTTATTCGCGACAGTAGATGGCTACACCTTC. Amino acid sequence: CASSLFATVDGYTF.

This clone was seen many times. This rearrangement joins TRBV7-8 to TRBJ2-7, with 10 bases that match TRBD1. With V trimmed by 5 bases and J by 3 bases, 10 bases remained unmatched. This CDR3 region has 16 residues. CDR1 and CDR2 (germline): SGHVS, FQNEAQ. The CDR3 nucleotides read TGTGCCAGCAGCCCCTACATCGGGGACAGGGGCTACGAGCAGTACTTC. Translating it yields CASSPYIGDRGYEQYF. The full variable domain, completed using reference TRBV7-8 and TRBJ2-7, is GAGVSQSPRYKVAKRGQDVALRCDPISGHVSLFWYQQALGQGPEFLTYFQNEAQLDKSGLPSDRFFAERPEGSVSTLKIQRTQQEDSAVYLCASSPYIGDRGYEQYFGPGTRLTVT.

The rearrangement joins TRBV11-3 to TRBJ2-7, with TRBD2 identical over 7 bases. After removal of 3 bases from V and 6 bases from J, the junction contained 20 bases not matched to a gene. Germline V gene sequence: CDR1 SGHNT, CDR2 YENEEA. The CDR3 runs 18 residues. CDR3 amino acids: CASSFSTSGTKTSPEQYF. The CDR3, as DNA: TGTGCCAGCAGCTTCAGCACCTCCGGGACTAAAACCTCTCCCGAGCAGTACTTC.

The chain has TRBV6-1 and TRBJ1-2, with D possibly TRBD1 on 6 matching bases. Deletions cut 1 base from V and 7 bases from J, with 13 bases between. Germline assignment: CDR1 MNHNS and CDR2 SASEGT. The CDR3 is 14 residues long. In DNA, the CDR3 is TGTGCCAGCAGTGAAGAACGGGGGGGCCGTGGCTACACCTTC. It translates to CASSEERGGRGYTF.

This clone appeared a few times. The chain employs TRBV19 and TRBJ1-2; the D gene is possibly TRBD1 (6 bases). V was shortened by 7 bases and J by 0 bases, with 15 bases between the two germline ends. This CDR3 contains 15 residues. Germline assignment: CDR1 LNHDA and CDR2 SQIVND (reference sequence). CDR3 nucleotides: TGTGCCAGTACTCTCGACAGGAATCCTAACTATGGCTACACCTTC. Translation: CASTLDRNPNYGYTF.

In DNA form, the CDR3 reads TGTGCCAGCCTACCCGGGACAGGGGAATATGGAGCTTTCTTT. This encodes CASLPGTGEYGAFF. The chain links TRBV7-2 to TRBJ1-1; 10 nucleotides agree with TRBD1. With 8 bases clipped from V and 10 bases from J, the junction kept 13 bases outside the gene matches. Germline V gene data show CDR1 as SGHTA and CDR2 as FQGNSA. The CDR3 extends over 14 amino acids. The full variable domain, its missing parts supplied by reference TRBV7-2 and TRBJ1-1, is GAGVSQSPSNKVTEKGKDVELRCDPISGHTALYWYRQSLGQGLEFLIYFQGNSAPDKSGLPSDRFSAERTGGSVSTLTIQRTQQEDSAVYLCASLPGTGEYGAFFGQGTRLTVV.

CDR3 nucleotide sequence: TGTGCCAGCTCACCACCGGGGACTTATAGCAATCAGCCCCAGCATTTT. It specifies CASSPPGTYSNQPQHF. The chain joins TRBV18 to TRBJ1-5; TRBD1 might be the D (5 bases). The V end was cut by 0 bases, the J end by 0 bases, with 9 bases between. CDR1 and CDR2 (germline): KGHSH, LQKENI. The CDR3 loop spans 16 amino acids.

V usage is TRBV18 and J usage is TRBJ1-4; D is unresolved. The CDR3 runs to 15 residues. Between the trimmed V and J ends, which lost 1 base and 4 bases, there was a span of 10 bases. Germline V gene data show CDR1 as KGHSH and CDR2 as LQKENI. For the CDR3, the DNA is TGTGCCAGCTCACCACGCCGGGTCCTTAATGAAAAACTGTTTTTT. Amino acid sequence: CASSPRRVLNEKLFF.

The V gene is TRBV6-5, the J gene TRBJ2-7; 7 bases fit TRBD2. V lost 5 bases, J lost 2 bases, and 6 bases stayed unmatched. The germline V gene has CDR1 MNHEY and CDR2 SVGAGI. CDR3 length: 14 amino acids. The CDR3, as DNA: TGTGCCAGCAGTCGGGGGGAGGGTACCTACGAGCAGTACTTC. Protein sequence: CASSRGEGTYEQYF.

The chain is built from TRBV5-1 and TRBJ2-5; 10 nucleotides agree with TRBD2. V dropped 0 bases and J dropped 5; count of bases not matched to a gene: 10. This CDR3 comprises 17 residues. Germline-derived CDR1 and CDR2 are SGHRS and YFSETQ. For the CDR3, the DNA is TGCGCCAGCAGCTTGGTCCCTAGCGGGGGCCGGGGGGAGACCCAGTACTTC. Protein: CASSLVPSGGRGETQYF.

This clone has more than one count but fewer than ten. The chain joins TRBV7-2 to TRBJ1-1; D is ambiguous. The germline V gene has CDR1 SGHTA and CDR2 FQGNSA. Trimming shortened V by 2 bases and J by 3 bases, and 13 bases separated the two germline ends. CDR3 length: 15 amino acids. The CDR3: CASSLRAGTDTEAFF. CDR3 bases: TGTGCCAGCAGCTTACGTGCAGGAACCGACACTGAAGCTTTCTTT.

The chain links TRBV5-1 to TRBJ1-2, with 9 bases aligning to TRBD1. CDR1 is SGHRS, CDR2 YFSETQ, per germline. The CDR3 spans 14 residues. Trimming took 4 bases from V and 6 from J; bases not matched to a gene: 7. Here the CDR3 DNA reads TGCGCCAGCAGCGCGACCGGGACAGGGAATGGCTACACCTTC. Residues: CASSATGTGNGYTF.

The chain couples TRBV28 to TRBJ1-1; 7 positions agree with TRBD1. Germline V gene data show CDR1 as MDHEN and CDR2 as SYDVKM. The CDR3 covers 14 residues. Losses at the gene ends were 9 bases for V and 0 bases for J; bases not matched to a gene: 7. The CDR3 DNA is TGTGCCAGTACGCCAGGGGGTGTGAACACTGAAGCTTTCTTT. Translating gives CASTPGGVNTEAFF. Drawing the rest from reference TRBV28 and TRBJ1-1, the complete variable domain is DVKVTQSSRYLVKRTGEKVFLECVQDMDHENMFWYRQDPGLGLRLIYFSYDVKMKEKGDIPEGYSVSREKKERFSLILESASTNQTSMYLCASTPGGVNTEAFFGQGTRLTVV.

A few counts support this clone. The J gene is TRBJ1-4, the V gene TRBV10-3, with D possibly matching TRBD1 (5 bases). With 10 bases removed from V and 7 bases from J, the gap between germline ends came to 13 bases. The germline gives CDR1 ENHRY, CDR2 SYGVKD. The CDR3 covers 12 residues. The CDR3 sequence is CATLGVGEKLFF. In nucleotides, the CDR3 is TGTGCCACCCTAGGGGTCGGTGAAAAACTGTTTTTT.

The chain couples TRBV5-1 to TRBJ2-1; the D gene is possibly TRBD1 (6 bases). The CDR3 extends over 15 amino acids. The germline V and J ends were trimmed by 1 base and 2 bases, with 10 bases remaining between them. Germline CDR1 reads SGHRS; CDR2 reads YFSETQ. CDR3 amino acids: CASSLQGSPYNEQFF. CDR3 DNA: TGCGCCAGCAGCTTGCAGGGGTCGCCCTACAATGAGCAGTTCTTC.

V gene TRBV11-2 combines with J gene TRBJ1-5; no reliable D call. V shed 3 bases and J shed 0 bases, with 6 bases lying between them. The CDR3 runs 14 residues. CDR1 is SGHAT and CDR2 is FQNNGV in the germline V gene. Here the CDR3 reads CASSLSDSNQPQHF. The CDR3 DNA reads as TGTGCCAGCAGCTTGTCAGATAGCAATCAGCCCCAGCATTTT.

This rearrangement joins TRBV6-6 to TRBJ2-3; TRBD2 matches at 10 bases. CDR1 and CDR2 (germline): MNHNY, SVGAGI (reference sequence). This CDR3 contains 15 residues. After removal of 10 bases from V and 6 bases from J, the junction contained 13 bases not matched to a gene. The CDR3 here is CAIGRPSGGSDTQYF. The CDR3 DNA is TGTGCCATTGGGAGGCCTAGCGGGGGTTCCGATACGCAGTATTTT.

The J gene is TRBJ2-5, the V gene TRBV5-1; no clear D. There are 11 residues in the CDR3. Trimming took off 4 bases at V and 1 base at J, with 2 bases between the two ends. Germline V gene lookup returns CDR1 SGHRS and CDR2 YFSETQ. The CDR3 spells CASSLQETQYF. As DNA, the CDR3 is TGCGCCAGCAGCCTCCAAGAGACCCAGTACTTC.